A selection of T cell receptor beta chains follows, all from one sample in a study of shared clonotypes between healthy human individuals. Method: immunoSEQ multiplex PCR; TCRdb's copy keeps in-frame clones and lacks some. The repertoire holds around 2,000,000 clones, just under 95% seen once, with 0.9% to 1.4% in the top ten. Sequencing used naive CD8+ T cells sorted from blood. The receptors derive from a man aged 18-30 years in good health. The conserved cysteine and the conserved F or W are not part of the CDR3 here.

>TRBV2
ASSELEGTSSYEQY
>TRBV5-6
ASSGGQGPLPPNSPLH
>TRBV7-9
ASSPFMDLRLHEQF
>TRBV30
AWNEGYTGNQPQH
>TRBV2
ASSGLAGEQY
>TRBV5-1
ASCYSGGSSYNEQF
>TRBV27
ASGGSRTEGEKLF
>TRBV5-6
ASSLARASGANVLT
>TRBV4-1
ASSPAGGGGAIYEQY
>TRBV7-3
ASSLIGGTSYEQY
>TRBV19
ASSSDLAVASTDTQY
>TRBV7-2
ASSLMSDEQY
>TRBV6-6
ASIKSWDIAEAF
>TRBV11-2
ASSLSGAYNVLT
>TRBV4-1
ASSQEPGLVSGANVLT
>TRBV9
ASSPGGGTDTQY
>TRBV13
ASSLRDKTYEQY
>TRBV7-9
ASSLGAEEAKETQY
>TRBV27
ASSLDLAYEQY
>TRBV27
ASSLSGRSYGYT
>TRBV28
ASSSILDGFYEQY
>TRBV7-3
ASSSPRTGRENTEAF
>TRBV27
ASSLSWTASHGYT
>TRBV4-1
ASSPRGNTEAF
>TRBV15
ATSIGGEAYEQY
>TRBV23-1
ASRQQEAVYGYT
>TRBV30
AWSLPGISGNTIY
>TRBV10-2
ASSGDGEEDTGELF
>TRBV6-1
ASIPGGTHTYEQY
>TRBV13
ASSELFYGQRQETQY
>TRBV7-9
ASSFGLSGSNTGELF
>TRBV4-3
ASSQDEYRLAGINEQF
>TRBV11-3
ASGPMNTGELF
>TRBV12-2
ASRTRWTKNIQY
>TRBV6-5
ASSYFGTNQETQY
>TRBV9
ASSTGPSTNEKLF
>TRBV9
ASSAPTRADYNEQF
>TRBV6-5
ASRHSLNTEAF
>TRBV7-9
ASSLVGPLHEQF
>TRBV28
ASTVGHVNNQPQH
>TRBV15
ATSSGLAGSSTDTQY
>TRBV30
AWRSNTEAF
>TRBV11-2
ASSFHADYEQY
>TRBV7-9
ASSLSSLYEQY
>TRBV5-4
ASSFPNTEAF
>TRBV28
ASKGLLYQPQH
>TRBV6-1
ASSERFGEGRGSYEQY
>TRBV7-9
ASSLARTGETPAYEQY